These 20 T cell receptor beta chains came from one sample sequenced in a study of cytomegalovirus exposure and HLA in healthy donors. The PCR made use of 60 Vbeta and 13 Jbeta primers. Assay used: immunoSEQ multiplex PCR; TCRdb lists only in-frame clones, some missing. The table shows roughly 73,000 clones, with 70% to 85% occurring only once. Sequenced sample: PBMCs. Receptor source: a woman between 45 and 60 years old in good health and CMV-seronegative.

The chain couples TRBV7-9 to TRBJ2-1; D possibly corresponds to TRBD2 (5 bases). Germline lookup yields CDR1 SEHNR and CDR2 FQNEAQ (reference sequence). V was clipped by 5 bases and J by 3 bases, with 20 bases between them. The CDR3 covers 17 residues. CDR3 protein: CASSPAPPGFRYNEQFF. The CDR3 DNA is TGTGCCAGCAGCCCCGCCCCCCCGGGGTTCCGCTACAATGAGCAGTTCTTC.

V is TRBV5-4 and J is TRBJ1-2; tentatively, D is TRBD1 (6 bases). The V end lost 5 bases, the J end lost 8 bases, and 22 bases lay between the germline ends. Germline values: CDR1 SGHNT, CDR2 YYREEE (reference sequence). The length of the CDR3 is 15 residues. CDR3 sequence (DNA): TGTGCCAGCAGTGGGGGACAAATCCGTGGAGTCGGCTACACCTTC. Residues: CASSGGQIRGVGYTF.

This chain links TRBV15 with TRBJ2-3; maybe TRBD2 (6 bases). V gave up 1 base and J gave up 5 bases, with 10 bases separating them. This CDR3 is built from 14 residues. Germline V gene sequence: CDR1 LNHNV, CDR2 YYDKDF (reference sequence). The chain's CDR3 is CATSRANSGDTQYF. Written as DNA, the CDR3 is TGTGCCACCAGCAGAGCCAATAGCGGAGATACGCAGTATTTT.

This clone was recorded only once. The chain recombines TRBV18 with TRBJ2-3, with a tentative D call TRBD2 (5 bases). Trimming pared 3 bases from V and 8 bases from J, leaving 12 bases between. The V gene's germline CDR1 is KGHSH and CDR2 LQKENI. This CDR3 region has 13 residues. The CDR3 DNA follows: TGTGCCAGCTCACCGGACGGAGGCATTACGCAGTATTTT. It translates to CASSPDGGITQYF.

This chain links TRBV19 with TRBJ1-5, with D possibly matching TRBD1 (6 bases). The CDR3 extends over 15 amino acids. V was cut by 1 base and J by 3 bases, with 10 bases left in between. The germline V gene encodes CDR1 LNHDA and CDR2 SQIVND (reference sequence). In DNA, the CDR3 is TGTGCCAGTAGTATAGGGACAGCCCTCAATCAGCCCCAGCATTTT. Translated, it gives CASSIGTALNQPQHF.

This chain connects TRBV10-3 to TRBJ2-2, with 8 bases matching TRBD1. V lost 6 bases and J lost 6; bases outside the gene matches: 6. CDR3 length equals 14 residues. Germline V gives CDR1 ENHRY, CDR2 SYGVKD. DNA of the CDR3: TGTGCCATCAGGACCCAGGGGGCGGCCGGGGAGCTGTTTTTT. Translation: CAIRTQGAAGELFF.

In DNA form, the CDR3 reads TGTGCCAGCAGTTATAGTGGCGACAACGAGCAGTACTTC. The encoded protein is CASSYSGDNEQYF. The V call is TRBV6-6, the J call TRBJ2-5; no definite D call. The DNA end is more similar to TRBJ2-7, so the J call may be wrong. This CDR3 has 13 amino acids. Per the germline V gene, CDR1 is MNHNY and CDR2 is SVGAGI (reference sequence).

This clone was observed a single time. The rearrangement uses TRBV27 and TRBJ2-6; D not certain. V lost 0 bases and J lost 4, with 7 bases in between. The CDR3 has 15 residues. Germline values: CDR1 MNHEY, CDR2 SMNVEV (reference sequence). Here the CDR3 reads CASSLSLVGANVLTF. CDR3 DNA sequence: TGTGCCAGCAGTTTATCGCTAGTGGGGGCCAACGTCCTGACTTTC.

The V gene is TRBV7-2, the J gene TRBJ1-1, with D uncertain. The CDR3 has 13 residues. The V end was cut by 2 bases, the J end by 1 base, with 5 bases between. Germline V gene data show CDR1 as SGHTA and CDR2 as FQGNSA. The CDR3 DNA is TGTGCCAGCAGCTTAAACAGGAACACTGAAGCTTTCTTT. This translates into CASSLNRNTEAFF.

In its sample, this clone was seen once. The chain carries TRBV9 and TRBJ2-2, with 8 positions matching TRBD1. V trimming: 3 bases; J trimming: 3 bases; junction bases outside the gene matches: 7. The germline V gene encodes CDR1 SGDLS and CDR2 YYNGEE. This CDR3 is built from 16 residues. CDR3 bases: TGTGCCAGCAGCGCGCGGGACAGGAGCTACACCGGGGAGCTGTTTTTT. This gives the protein CASSARDRSYTGELFF.

The CDR3 sequence is CASWGRGPNSEQYV. CDR3 nucleotides: TGTGCCAGCTGGGGCAGAGGCCCAAACAGCGAGCAGTACGTC. The V gene is TRBV5-4, the J gene TRBJ2-7; the D gene is possibly TRBD1 (5 bases). The germline V and J ends were trimmed by 7 bases and 6 bases, with 20 bases remaining between them. The CDR3 loop spans 14 amino acids. Germline values: CDR1 SGHNT, CDR2 YYREEE (reference sequence).

There are a few counts of this clone. V is TRBV5-4 and J is TRBJ2-3; 9 nucleotides line up with TRBD2. Germline CDR1 reads SGHNT; CDR2 reads YYREEE (reference sequence). J gave up 0 bases and V 6 bases, and 5 bases lay outside the gene matches. The CDR3 is made up of 15 amino acids. The chain's CDR3 is CASKTSGASTDTQYF. CDR3 nucleotide sequence: TGTGCCAGCAAGACTAGCGGAGCTAGCACAGATACGCAGTATTTT.

The chain uses TRBV15 and TRBJ2-3; D might be TRBD1 (6 bases). The CDR3 is 16 residues long. V shed 5 bases and J shed 5 bases, with 20 bases lying between them. Germline-derived CDR1 and CDR2 are LNHNV and YYDKDF (reference sequence). The CDR3 coding sequence is TGTGCCACCAGCGGAGGCCAGGCAGGGGTGCGAGATACGCAGTATTTT. It is translated as CATSGGQAGVRDTQYF.

This chain uses TRBV6-5 with TRBJ1-2, with D uncertain. The CDR3 covers 15 residues. CDR1 and CDR2 (germline): MNHEY, SVGAGI. V was shortened by 6 bases and J by 1 base, with 15 bases between the two germline ends. This chain's CDR3 is CASSPESILNYGYTF. The CDR3 nucleotides read TGTGCCAGCAGCCCGGAGAGTATCCTTAACTATGGCTACACCTTC.

This CDR3 is CASSTGLAGPTTSETQYF. The CDR3 DNA sequence: TGTGCCAGTAGCACTGGACTAGCGGGGCCAACGACCAGTGAGACCCAGTACTTC. The rearrangement uses TRBV19 and TRBJ2-5; TRBD2 matches 12 bases. J was trimmed by 5 bases and V by 6 bases; bases with no gene match: 16. Germline CDR1 reads LNHDA; CDR2 reads SQIVND (reference sequence). The CDR3 length is 18 residues. The full variable domain, rest sourced from reference TRBV19 and TRBJ2-5, is DGGITQSPKYLFRKEGQNVTLSCEQNLNHDAMYWYRQDPGQGLRLIYYSQIVNDFQKGDIAEGYSVSREKKESFPLTVTSAQKNPTAFYLCASSTGLAGPTTSETQYFGPGTRLLVL.

V gene TRBV30 combines with J gene TRBJ1-1, with a tentative D call TRBD1 (6 bases). The CDR3 runs 13 residues. Trimming cost V 4 bases and J 1 base, with 10 bases left between them. Germline V gene lookup returns CDR1 GTSNPN and CDR2 SVGIG (reference sequence). Here the CDR3 DNA reads TGTGCCTGGATCGGACAGCCGAACACTGAAGCTTTCTTT. Translation gives CAWIGQPNTEAFF.

The rearrangement uses TRBV15 and TRBJ1-4, with 7 bases matching TRBD1. V was pared by 1 base and J by 3 bases, with 5 bases of the junction left unmatched. This CDR3 spans 16 amino acids. Germline V lookup: CDR1 LNHNV, CDR2 YYDKDF (reference sequence). Here the CDR3 DNA reads TGTGCCACCAGCAGAGCGACAGGGTCCCCTAATGAAAAACTGTTTTTT. This translates into CATSRATGSPNEKLFF. Combining the CDR3 with reference TRBV15 and TRBJ1-4 gives the whole variable domain DAMVIQNPRYQVTQFGKPVTLSCSQTLNHNVMYWYQQKSSQAPKLLFHYYDKDFNNEADTPDNFQSRRPNTSFCFLDIRSPGLGDTAMYLCATSRATGSPNEKLFFGSGTQLSVL.

This chain joins TRBV7-6 and TRBJ2-5; 10 bases align to TRBD2. This CDR3 contains 17 residues. Losses at the gene ends were 2 bases for V and 1 base for J; bases not matched to a gene: 7. Germline loops: CDR1 SGHVS, CDR2 FNYEAQ. CDR3 amino acids: CASSLRGLAVFQETQYF. CDR3 coding DNA: TGTGCCAGCAGCTTAAGAGGACTAGCGGTTTTCCAAGAGACCCAGTACTTC.

This clone was counted only a few times. The rearrangement uses TRBV2 and TRBJ2-1; no definite D call. The germline V gene has CDR1 SNHLY and CDR2 FYNNEI. The CDR3 has 11 residues. The germline V and J ends were trimmed by 1 base and 10 bases, with 5 bases remaining between them. CDR3 coding DNA: TGTGCCAGCAGTGAAGGCAGGGAGCAGTTCTTC. Translated, it gives CASSEGREQFF. Complete variable domain (other parts from reference TRBV2 and TRBJ2-1): EPEVTQTPSHQVTQMGQEVILRCVPISNHLYFYWYRQILGQKVEFLVSFYNNEISEKSEIFDDQFSVERPDGSNFTLKIRSTKLEDSAMYFCASSEGREQFFGPGTRLTVL.

This chain uses TRBV5-1 with TRBJ1-2; TRBD1 matches at 7 bases. Trimming removed 7 bases from V and 0 bases from J; junction bases left unmatched: 3. Per germline, CDR1 SGHRS and CDR2 YFSETQ. The CDR3 sequence is 13 residues long. CDR3 protein: CASRDRPNYGYTF. The CDR3 nucleotides read TGCGCCAGCCGGGACAGACCTAACTATGGCTACACCTTC. Complete variable domain (other parts from reference TRBV5-1 and TRBJ1-2): KAGVTQTPRYLIKTRGQQVTLSCSPISGHRSVSWYQQTPGQGLQFLFEYFSETQRNKGNFPGRFSGRQFSNSRSEMNVSTLELGDSALYLCASRDRPNYGYTFGSGTRLTVV.